Presented here are 22 T cell receptor beta chains from one specimen sequenced in a study of OX40 agonist ivuxolimab in advanced cancers. Clones were sequenced by immunoSEQ multiplex PCR, and TCRdb holds only the in-frame ones, with some missing. There are around 20,000 clones in the sample; approximately 70% occur only once, and roughly 15% lies in the top ten. The specimen was CD4+ or CD8+ T cells sorted from blood, collected in a trial of the OX40 agonist ivuxolimab. These receptors came from an adult with an advanced solid tumor such as melanoma, head and neck, liver or kidney cancer.

The V call is TRBV5-1, the J call TRBJ1-1, with D perhaps matching TRBD1 (5 bases). This CDR3 is built from 14 residues. V lost 0 bases, J lost 1 base, and 7 bases lay in between. Germline CDR1 reads SGHRS; CDR2 reads YFSETQ. The CDR3 bases are TGCGCCAGCAGCTTGGCGGGGGAGAACACTGAAGCTTTCTTT. It encodes CASSLAGENTEAFF.

The chain recombines TRBV14 with TRBJ2-7, with D hard to call. CDR1 and CDR2 from the germline V gene are SGHDN and FVKESK. This CDR3 region has 13 residues. With 1 base removed from V and 4 bases from J, the gap between germline ends came to 8 bases. The CDR3 DNA is TGTGCCAGCAGCCAAGTCCACCGTTACGAGCAGTACTTC. This sequence encodes CASSQVHRYEQYF.

This clone was found a few times. The gene calls are TRBV15 and TRBJ2-1, with TRBD2 as a possible D gene (6 bases). The CDR3 has 14 amino acids. V gave up 1 base and J gave up 5 bases, with 9 bases separating them. From germline, CDR1 is LNHNV and CDR2 YYDKDF (reference sequence). CDR3 DNA: TGTGCCACCAGCAGAGCGGGGGAGCACAATGAGCAGTTCTTC. Its protein product is CATSRAGEHNEQFF.

This chain joins TRBV7-2 and TRBJ1-2, with no clear D. Germline CDR1 is SGHTA and CDR2 is FQGNSA. This CDR3 is 13 amino acids long. The V gene lost 1 base and the J gene lost 8 bases, with 11 bases spanning the gap. CDR3 protein: CASSLGTYRGYTF. CDR3 in DNA: TGTGCCAGCAGCTTAGGGACCTATCGGGGCTACACCTTC.

Turning to this clone: Distinct nucleotide sequences in the sample also encode this CDR3. This chain links TRBV27 with TRBJ2-1; 7 nucleotides line up with TRBD2. Germline V lookup: CDR1 MNHEY, CDR2 SMNVEV (reference sequence). V lost 1 base, J lost 1 base, and 4 bases stayed unmatched. The CDR3 has 16 residues. Here the CDR3 reads CASSLWAGASYNEQFF. The CDR3 DNA reads as TGTGCCAGCAGTTTATGGGCGGGAGCTTCCTACAATGAGCAGTTCTTC.

The chain links TRBV28 to TRBJ1-4; no clear D. The CDR3 length is 15 residues. Between the trimmed V and J ends, which lost 2 bases and 2 bases, there was a span of 9 bases. Germline CDR1 reads MDHEN; CDR2 reads SYDVKM. The CDR3 here is CASSLSYGTNEKLFF. DNA of the CDR3: TGTGCCAGCAGTTTAAGTTACGGGACTAATGAAAAACTGTTTTTT.

The chain combines TRBV28 with TRBJ2-7; D unclear. Germline V gene lookup returns CDR1 MDHEN and CDR2 SYDVKM. The CDR3 loop spans 11 amino acids. V was pared by 3 bases and J by 6 bases, with 6 bases between. The CDR3 sequence is CASSFSREQYF. CDR3 sequence (DNA): TGTGCCAGCAGTTTCAGTCGCGAGCAGTACTTC.

The chain combines TRBV4-1 with TRBJ2-3, with 13 bases aligning to TRBD2. The CDR3 totals 18 residues. The ends lost 0 bases at V and 0 bases at J; junction bases unmatched: 3. Germline V gives CDR1 MGHRA, CDR2 YSYEKL. The CDR3 DNA follows: TGCGCCAGCAGCCAAGAAGGGGGACTAGCGGGAAGCACAGATACGCAGTATTTT. Its protein product is CASSQEGGLAGSTDTQYF.

CDR3 DNA sequence: TGTGCCAGCAGCTGGAATAGCGGGGACGAGCAGTACTTC. This encodes CASSWNSGDEQYF. The chain couples TRBV11-2 to TRBJ2-7; TRBD2 matches 8 bases. V lost 4 bases and J lost 5; bases outside the gene matches: 4. CDR1 SGHAT and CDR2 FQNNGV come from the germline V gene. The CDR3 sequence is 13 residues long.

The chain links TRBV9 to TRBJ2-1; D gene ambiguous. CDR1 and CDR2 (germline): SGDLS, YYNGEE. The V end was cut by 0 bases, the J end by 4 bases, with 8 bases between. The length of the CDR3 is 14 residues. Here the CDR3 DNA reads TGTGCCAGCAGCGTAGGGGATCTTTACAATGAGCAGTTCTTC. This encodes CASSVGDLYNEQFF.

To note about this clone: The junction and the germline gene differ at one end; a read error may be behind it. The chain couples TRBV28 to TRBJ2-7; 8 bases agree with TRBD1. Germline values: CDR1 MDHEN, CDR2 SYDVKM. CDR3 length: 11 residues. The CDR3: CASSRGQEGDF. In nucleotides, the CDR3 is TGTGCCAGCAGCCGGGGACAGGAGGGTGACTTC.

The chain employs TRBV5-1 and TRBJ2-1; 7 bases map to TRBD2. The CDR3 has 12 residues. Germline values: CDR1 SGHRS, CDR2 YFSETQ. Trimming removed 8 bases from V and 8 bases from J; junction bases left unmatched: 7. Written as DNA, the CDR3 is TGCGCCAGTCGGCGGGAGTCCTATGAGCAGTTCTTC. It is translated as CASRRESYEQFF.

This clone is a singleton in its sample. The chain couples TRBV5-6 to TRBJ2-7; D is undetermined. CDR3 length: 15 residues. The V and J ends lost 1 base and 0 bases respectively, with 11 bases between them. Germline lookup yields CDR1 SGHDT and CDR2 YYEEEE. The CDR3 bases are TGTGCCAGCAGCTTGTTGTCCGTCGACTCCTACGAGCAGTACTTC. Translating it yields CASSLLSVDSYEQYF.

This clone was counted between two and nine times. The J gene is TRBJ1-1, the V gene TRBV18; D might be TRBD1 (6 bases). Trimming removed 9 bases from V and 5 bases from J, with 16 bases in between. Looked up from germline, CDR1 is KGHSH and CDR2 is LQKENI. This CDR3 contains 13 residues. The CDR3 DNA sequence: TGTGCCAGTTACAAAAACAGGGAGACTGAAGCTTTCTTT. It is translated as CASYKNRETEAFF.

In this sample, this clone turned up once. The CDR3 coding sequence is TGTGCCAGTAGTTCGATAGCGGGAGGAGAGGCAGATACGCAGTATTTT. This encodes CASSSIAGGEADTQYF. The chain has TRBV19 and TRBJ2-3; 10 bases fit TRBD2. The germline CDR1 and CDR2 sequences are LNHDA and SQIVND (reference sequence). This CDR3 comprises 16 residues. The ends lost 5 bases at V and 4 bases at J; junction bases unmatched: 9.

The chain carries TRBV15 and TRBJ2-7; D is uncertain. Germline assignment: CDR1 LNHNV and CDR2 YYDKDF (reference sequence). The CDR3 loop spans 15 amino acids. V lost 0 bases and J lost 5, with 14 bases in between. CDR3 in amino acids: CATSRDRASVNEQYF. CDR3 coding DNA: TGTGCCACCAGCAGAGATCGGGCTAGTGTCAACGAGCAGTACTTC.

The chain links TRBV11-2 to TRBJ2-6; D perhaps matches TRBD1 (6 bases). The germline CDR1 and CDR2 sequences are SGHAT and FQNNGV. The CDR3 is 17 amino acids. The V end lost 1 base, the J end lost 4 bases, and 14 bases lay between the germline ends. The CDR3 here is CASSLVMWTAGANVLTF. In nucleotides, the CDR3 is TGTGCCAGCAGCTTAGTGATGTGGACAGCCGGGGCCAACGTCCTGACTTTC. Based on the CDR3 plus reference TRBV11-2 and TRBJ2-6, the full variable domain is EAGVAQSPRYKIIEKRQSVAFWCNPISGHATLYWYQQILGQGPKLLIQFQNNGVVDDSQLPKDRFSAERLKGVDSTLKIQPAKLEDSAVYLCASSLVMWTAGANVLTFGAGSRLTVL.

Comments on this clone: A read error likely explains this, since a far larger clone differs by one base. The same CDR3 also results from other DNA sequences found in this sample. V gene TRBV7-2 combines with J gene TRBJ2-7; no clear D. The V gene lost 5 bases and the J gene lost 4 bases, with 15 bases spanning the gap. This CDR3 has 14 amino acids. CDR1 is SGHTA, CDR2 FQGNSA, per germline. As DNA, the CDR3 is TGTGCCAGCAGCCAAGATTATAGAGAATACGAGCAGTACTTC. As protein: CASSQDYREYEQYF.

The chain carries TRBV7-2 and TRBJ1-1, with D hard to call. Trimming cost V 5 bases and J 0 bases, with 13 bases left between them. The CDR3 has 15 residues. Looked up from germline, CDR1 is SGHTA and CDR2 is FQGNSA. CDR3 residues: CASSRGGSLNTEAFF. The CDR3 bases are TGTGCCAGCAGCAGAGGAGGCTCCCTGAACACTGAAGCTTTCTTT.

In the case of this clone: At one boundary the junction diverges from the germline segment, which might be a read error. The genes are TRBV6-5 and TRBJ2-7; a possible D gene is TRBD1 (5 bases). The CDR3 is 14 residues long. CDR1 MNHEY and CDR2 SVGAGI come from the germline V gene. The DNA for the CDR3 is TGTGCCAGCAATTACCTGGACAAGATCTACGAGCAGTACTTC. It is translated as CASNYLDKIYEQYF.

This chain uses TRBV4-1 with TRBJ2-7, with D unclear. Trimming removed 0 bases from V and 4 bases from J, with 10 bases in between. The CDR3 covers 14 residues. Germline V CDR1 and CDR2: MGHRA, YSYEKL. DNA of the CDR3: TGCGCCAGCAGCCAAGATACCAGCGAATACGAGCAGTACTTC. Residues: CASSQDTSEYEQYF.

The chain employs TRBV7-5 and TRBJ1-1. TRBV7-5 is a listed pseudogene. The CDR3 length is 15 residues. DNA of the CDR3: TGTGCCAGCAGCTTAGGGACGCGGACGGTTACTGAAGCTTTCTTT. Its translation is CASSLGTRTVTEAFF.